The entry that follows covers one T cell receptor beta chain sequence. Sequencing used immunoSEQ multiplex PCR; TCRdb keeps in-frame clones, though not all of them. This table holds nearly 80,000 clones, roughly 93% found once. This specimen belongs to a study of technical replicates of blood from several donors. This CDR3 has 14 amino acids. Germline V gene sequence: CDR1 MNHEY, CDR2 SVGAGI. V lost 6 bases and J lost 6; bases outside the gene matches: 11. Sequenced sample: T cells isolated from PBMCs. The receptor was derived from a human donor in good health. The rearrangement joins TRBV6-5 to TRBJ2-7; 7 bases map to TRBD1. The CDR3 loop is CASSTVQGSGEQYF. Written as DNA, the CDR3 is TGTGCCAGCAGCACAGTACAGGGGTCGGGCGAGCAGTACTTC.